The sequence of this TCR beta chain was determined in a study of cytomegalovirus exposure and HLA in healthy donors. From germline, CDR1 is SNHLY and CDR2 FYNNEI. With 5 bases removed from V and 5 bases from J, the gap between germline ends came to 4 bases. CDR3 length: 11 residues. The study, taken as a whole, reports: Later work found that TCR association rates differed between HLA loci; DRB1 had the most and HLA-C the fewest. Relative to equally common others, HLA-associated TCR beta chains showed greater clonal expansion in a later analysis. The study labeled approximately 150 TCR beta chains cytomegalovirus-associated.

Vbeta (60) and Jbeta (13) primers were used in the PCR. Assay used: immunoSEQ multiplex PCR; TCRdb lists only in-frame clones, some missing. The table lists some 170,000 clones, about 80% of them singletons. For this clone: Its target is unknown.

This receptor was taken from a woman aged 45-65 years in good health and CMV-seronegative. V usage is TRBV2 and J usage is TRBJ2-4, with no clear D. Sequenced input: PBMCs. CDR3 DNA sequence: TGTGCCAGCAGTACACAAAACATTCAGTACTTC. It specifies CASSTQNIQYF.